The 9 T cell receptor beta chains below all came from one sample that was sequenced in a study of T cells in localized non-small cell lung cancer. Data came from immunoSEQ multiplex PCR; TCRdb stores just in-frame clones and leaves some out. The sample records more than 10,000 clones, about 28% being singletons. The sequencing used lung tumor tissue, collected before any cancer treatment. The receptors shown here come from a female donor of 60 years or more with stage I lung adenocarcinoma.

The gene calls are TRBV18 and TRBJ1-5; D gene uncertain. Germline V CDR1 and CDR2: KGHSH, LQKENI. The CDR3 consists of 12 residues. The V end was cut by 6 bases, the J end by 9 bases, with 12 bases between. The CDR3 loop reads CASSPGLGPQHF. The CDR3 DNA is TGTGCCAGCTCTCCTGGCTTGGGGCCCCAGCATTTT. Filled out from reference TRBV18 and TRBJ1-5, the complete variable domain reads NAGVMQNPRHLVRRRGQEARLRCSPMKGHSHVYWYRQLPEEGLKFMVYLQKENIIDESGMPKERFSAEFPKEGPSILRIQQVVRGDSAAYFCASSPGLGPQHFGDGTRLSIL.

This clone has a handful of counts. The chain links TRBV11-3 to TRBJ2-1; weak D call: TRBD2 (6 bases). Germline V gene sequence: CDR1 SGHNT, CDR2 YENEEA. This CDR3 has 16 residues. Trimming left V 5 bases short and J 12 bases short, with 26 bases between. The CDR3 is CASSLAGGTLLRGQFF. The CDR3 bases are TGTGCCAGCAGCCTGGCCGGGGGAACCCTTCTCCGTGGGCAGTTCTTC.

Here the CDR3 reads CASRTSGHSYNEQFF. DNA of the CDR3: TGTGCCAGTAGGACTAGCGGACACTCCTACAATGAGCAGTTCTTC. The chain links TRBV19 to TRBJ2-1, with 9 bases identical to TRBD2. The germline CDR1 and CDR2 sequences are LNHDA and SQIVND (reference sequence). J was trimmed by 0 bases and V by 6 bases; bases with no gene match: 3. This CDR3 region has 15 residues. Full variable domain (outside the CDR3, taken from reference TRBV19 and TRBJ2-1): DGGITQSPKYLFRKEGQNVTLSCEQNLNHDAMYWYRQDPGQGLRLIYYSQIVNDFQKGDIAEGYSVSREKKESFPLTVTSAQKNPTAFYLCASRTSGHSYNEQFFGPGTRLTVL.

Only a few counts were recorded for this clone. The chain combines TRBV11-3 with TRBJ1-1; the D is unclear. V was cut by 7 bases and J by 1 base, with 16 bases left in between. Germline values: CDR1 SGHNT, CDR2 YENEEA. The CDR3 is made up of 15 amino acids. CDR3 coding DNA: TGTGCCAGCACCCCCTGGCTGGGTACGAACACTGAAGCTTTCTTT. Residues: CASTPWLGTNTEAFF.

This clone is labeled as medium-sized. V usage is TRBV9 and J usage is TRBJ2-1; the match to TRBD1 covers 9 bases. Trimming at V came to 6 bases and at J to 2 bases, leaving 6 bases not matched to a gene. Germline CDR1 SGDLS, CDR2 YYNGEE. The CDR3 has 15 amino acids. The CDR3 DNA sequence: TGTGCCAGCACCGTCGGACAGGGGACCTACAATGAGCAGTTCTTC. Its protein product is CASTVGQGTYNEQFF.

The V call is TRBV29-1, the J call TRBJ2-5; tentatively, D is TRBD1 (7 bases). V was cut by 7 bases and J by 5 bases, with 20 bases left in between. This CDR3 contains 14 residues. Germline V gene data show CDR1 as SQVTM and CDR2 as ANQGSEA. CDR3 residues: CSAVRGSGGETQYF. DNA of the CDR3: TGCAGCGCTGTCCGTGGTTCAGGGGGGGAGACCCAGTACTTC.

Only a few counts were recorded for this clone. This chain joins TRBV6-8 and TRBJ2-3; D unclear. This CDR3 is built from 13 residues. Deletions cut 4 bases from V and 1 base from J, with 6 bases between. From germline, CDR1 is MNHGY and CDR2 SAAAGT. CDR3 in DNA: TGTGCCAGCAGTTCGACCCGCACAGATACGCAGTATTTT. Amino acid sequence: CASSSTRTDTQYF.

Here the CDR3 reads CASSLGAQSTEAFF. CDR3 nucleotide sequence: TGTGCCAGCAGCCTGGGGGCACAGAGCACTGAAGCTTTCTTT. The chain is built from TRBV11-3 and TRBJ1-1, with a tentative D call TRBD1 (6 bases). V was pared by 5 bases and J by 4 bases, with 14 bases between. This CDR3 spans 14 amino acids. Germline V gene data show CDR1 as SGHNT and CDR2 as YENEEA.

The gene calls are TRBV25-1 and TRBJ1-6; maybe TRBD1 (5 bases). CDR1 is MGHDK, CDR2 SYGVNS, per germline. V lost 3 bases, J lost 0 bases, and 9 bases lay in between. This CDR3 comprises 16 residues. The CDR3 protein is CASSEGHSSYNSPLHF. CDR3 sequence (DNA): TGTGCCAGCAGTGAGGGGCACAGCTCCTATAATTCACCCCTCCACTTT.